The sample holds a few counts of the clone carrying this TCR beta chain. Its antigen is unknown. CDR3 length equals 15 residues. Germline-derived CDR1 and CDR2 are LGHNA and YNFKEQ. Trimming removed 1 base at V and 4 bases at J, with 13 bases between. This record comes from a study of blood T cells in healthy people across ages. Study results and limitations: Diversity of TCR beta per million T cells declined in a roughly linear way with age.

Primed by a sample-barcoded 5' primer and a J-beta primer mix, a second PCR proceeded for about 7 to 11 cycles. Template switching added a 12-random-nucleotide identifier to every cDNA molecule. TCRdb redid the calling of the 5' RACE reads with MiXCR, one entry per CDR3 protein. The sample carries 750,000 to 850,000 distinct CDR3 sequences, 20% to 25% recorded once. In addition, the sample was reused for a study of T cells of mothers and their children. Per that study: A handful of children and their three healthy Caucasian mothers were the donors. The shaping of TCR recombination output by thymic selection is similar in related and unrelated pairs.

The TCR sequence derives from a boy aged 5-17 years in good health. This chain links TRBV4-2 with TRBJ1-2, with D hard to call. Sequencing was performed on blood. CDR3 coding DNA: TGTGCCAGCAGCCAAGCGGTGGGTGTTTCCTATGGCTACACCTTC. Protein sequence: CASSQAVGVSYGYTF.